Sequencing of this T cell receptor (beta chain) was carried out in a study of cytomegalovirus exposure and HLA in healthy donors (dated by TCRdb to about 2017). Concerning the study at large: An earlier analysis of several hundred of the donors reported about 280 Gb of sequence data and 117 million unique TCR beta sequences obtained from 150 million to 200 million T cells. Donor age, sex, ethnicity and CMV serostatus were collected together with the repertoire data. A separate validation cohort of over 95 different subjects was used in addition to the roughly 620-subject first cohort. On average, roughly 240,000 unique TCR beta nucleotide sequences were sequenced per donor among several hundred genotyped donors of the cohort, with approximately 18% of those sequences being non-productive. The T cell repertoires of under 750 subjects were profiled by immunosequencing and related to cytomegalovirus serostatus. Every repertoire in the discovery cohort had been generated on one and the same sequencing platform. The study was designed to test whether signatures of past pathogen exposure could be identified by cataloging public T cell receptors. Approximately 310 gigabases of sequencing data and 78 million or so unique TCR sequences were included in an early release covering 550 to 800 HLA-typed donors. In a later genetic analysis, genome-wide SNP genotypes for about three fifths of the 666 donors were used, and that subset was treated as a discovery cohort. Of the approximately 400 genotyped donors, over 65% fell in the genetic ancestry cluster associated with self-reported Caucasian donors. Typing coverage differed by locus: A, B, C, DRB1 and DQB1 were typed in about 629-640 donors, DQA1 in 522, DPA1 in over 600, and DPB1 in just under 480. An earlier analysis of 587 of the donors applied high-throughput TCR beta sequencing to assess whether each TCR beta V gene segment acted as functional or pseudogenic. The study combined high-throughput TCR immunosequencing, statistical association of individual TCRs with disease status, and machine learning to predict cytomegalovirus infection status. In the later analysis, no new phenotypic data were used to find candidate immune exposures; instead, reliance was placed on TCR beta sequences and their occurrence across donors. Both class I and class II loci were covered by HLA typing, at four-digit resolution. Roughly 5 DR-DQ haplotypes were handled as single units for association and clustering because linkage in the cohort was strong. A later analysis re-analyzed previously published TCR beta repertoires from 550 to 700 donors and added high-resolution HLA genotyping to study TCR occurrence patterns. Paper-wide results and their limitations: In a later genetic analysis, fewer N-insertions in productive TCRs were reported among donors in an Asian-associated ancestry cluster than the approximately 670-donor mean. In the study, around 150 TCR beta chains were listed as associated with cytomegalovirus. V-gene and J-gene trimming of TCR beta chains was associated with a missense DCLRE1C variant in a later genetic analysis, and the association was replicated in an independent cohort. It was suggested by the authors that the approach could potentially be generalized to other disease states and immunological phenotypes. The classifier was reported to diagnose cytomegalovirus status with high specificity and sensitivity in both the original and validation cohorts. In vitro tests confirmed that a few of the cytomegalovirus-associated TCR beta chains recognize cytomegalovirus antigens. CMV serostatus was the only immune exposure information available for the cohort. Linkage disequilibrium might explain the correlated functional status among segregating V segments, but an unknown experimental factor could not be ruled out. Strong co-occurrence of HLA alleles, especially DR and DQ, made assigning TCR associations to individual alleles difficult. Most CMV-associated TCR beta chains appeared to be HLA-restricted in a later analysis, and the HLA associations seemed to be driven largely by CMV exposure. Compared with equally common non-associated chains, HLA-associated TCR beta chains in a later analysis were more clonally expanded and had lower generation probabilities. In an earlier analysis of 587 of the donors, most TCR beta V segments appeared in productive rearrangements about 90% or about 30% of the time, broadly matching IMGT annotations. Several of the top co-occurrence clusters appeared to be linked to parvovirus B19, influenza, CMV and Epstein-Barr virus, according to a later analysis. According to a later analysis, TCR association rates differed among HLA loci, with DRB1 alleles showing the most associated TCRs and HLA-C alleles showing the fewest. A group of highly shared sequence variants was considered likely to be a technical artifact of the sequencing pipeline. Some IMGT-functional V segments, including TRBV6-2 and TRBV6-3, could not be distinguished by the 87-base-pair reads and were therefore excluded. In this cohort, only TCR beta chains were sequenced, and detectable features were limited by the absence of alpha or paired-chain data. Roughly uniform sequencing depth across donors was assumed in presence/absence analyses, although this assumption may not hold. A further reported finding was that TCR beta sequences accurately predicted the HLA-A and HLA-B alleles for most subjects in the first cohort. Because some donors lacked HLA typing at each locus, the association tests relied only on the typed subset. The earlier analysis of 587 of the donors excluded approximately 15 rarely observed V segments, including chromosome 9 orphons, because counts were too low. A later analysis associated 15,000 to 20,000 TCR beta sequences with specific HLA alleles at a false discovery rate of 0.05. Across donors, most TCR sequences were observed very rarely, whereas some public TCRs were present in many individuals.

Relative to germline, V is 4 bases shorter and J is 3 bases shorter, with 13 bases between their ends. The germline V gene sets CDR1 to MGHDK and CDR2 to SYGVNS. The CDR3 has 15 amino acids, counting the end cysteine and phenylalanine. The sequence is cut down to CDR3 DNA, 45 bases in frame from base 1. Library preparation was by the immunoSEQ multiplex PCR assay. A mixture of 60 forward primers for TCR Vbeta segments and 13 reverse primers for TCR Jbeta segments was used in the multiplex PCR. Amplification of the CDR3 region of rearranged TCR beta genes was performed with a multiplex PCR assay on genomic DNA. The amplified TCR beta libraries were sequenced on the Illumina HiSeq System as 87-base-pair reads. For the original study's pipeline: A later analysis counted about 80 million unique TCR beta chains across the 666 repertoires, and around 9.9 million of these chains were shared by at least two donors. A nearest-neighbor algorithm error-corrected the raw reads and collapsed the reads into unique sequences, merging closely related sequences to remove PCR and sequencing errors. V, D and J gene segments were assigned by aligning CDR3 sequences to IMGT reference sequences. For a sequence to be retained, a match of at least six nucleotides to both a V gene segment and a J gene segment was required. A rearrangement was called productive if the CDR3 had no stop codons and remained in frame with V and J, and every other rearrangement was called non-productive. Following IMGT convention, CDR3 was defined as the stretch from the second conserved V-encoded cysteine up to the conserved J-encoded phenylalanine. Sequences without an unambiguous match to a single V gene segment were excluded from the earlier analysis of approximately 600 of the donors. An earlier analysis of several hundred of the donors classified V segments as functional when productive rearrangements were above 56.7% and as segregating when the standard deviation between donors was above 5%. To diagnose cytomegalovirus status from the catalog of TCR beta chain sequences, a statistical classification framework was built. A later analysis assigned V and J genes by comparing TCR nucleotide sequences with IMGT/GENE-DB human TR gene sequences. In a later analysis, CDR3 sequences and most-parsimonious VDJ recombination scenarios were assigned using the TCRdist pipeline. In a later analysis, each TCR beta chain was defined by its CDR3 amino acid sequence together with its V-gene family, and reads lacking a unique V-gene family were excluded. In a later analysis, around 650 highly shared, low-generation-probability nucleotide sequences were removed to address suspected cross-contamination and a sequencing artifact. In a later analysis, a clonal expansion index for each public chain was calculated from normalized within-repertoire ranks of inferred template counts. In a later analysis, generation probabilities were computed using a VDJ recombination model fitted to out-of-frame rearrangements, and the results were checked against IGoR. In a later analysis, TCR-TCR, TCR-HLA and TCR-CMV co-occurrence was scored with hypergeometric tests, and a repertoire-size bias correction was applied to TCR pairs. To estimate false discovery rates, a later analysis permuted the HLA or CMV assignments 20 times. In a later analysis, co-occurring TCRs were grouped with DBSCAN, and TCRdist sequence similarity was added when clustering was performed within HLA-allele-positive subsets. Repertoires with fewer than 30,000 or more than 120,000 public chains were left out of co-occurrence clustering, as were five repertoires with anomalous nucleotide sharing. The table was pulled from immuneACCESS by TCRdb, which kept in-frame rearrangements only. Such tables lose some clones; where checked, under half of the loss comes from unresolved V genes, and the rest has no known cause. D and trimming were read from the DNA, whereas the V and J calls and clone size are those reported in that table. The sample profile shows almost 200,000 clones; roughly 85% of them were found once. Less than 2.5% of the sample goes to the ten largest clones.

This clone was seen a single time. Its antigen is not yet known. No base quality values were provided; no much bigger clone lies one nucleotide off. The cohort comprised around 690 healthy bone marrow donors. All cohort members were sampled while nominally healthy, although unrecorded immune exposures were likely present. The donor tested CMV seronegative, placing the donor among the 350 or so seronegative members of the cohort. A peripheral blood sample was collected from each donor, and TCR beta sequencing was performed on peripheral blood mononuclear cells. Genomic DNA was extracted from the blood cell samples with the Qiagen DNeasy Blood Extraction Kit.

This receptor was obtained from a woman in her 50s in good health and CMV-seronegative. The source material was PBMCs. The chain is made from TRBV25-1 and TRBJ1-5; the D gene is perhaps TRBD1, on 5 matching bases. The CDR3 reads CASSAGGGLNQPQHF. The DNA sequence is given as TGTGCCAGCAGTGCCGGGGGGGGTCTCAATCAGCCCCAGCATTTT. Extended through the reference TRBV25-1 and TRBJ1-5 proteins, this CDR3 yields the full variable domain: EADIYQTPRYLVIGTGKKITLECSQTMGHDKMYWYQQDPGMELHLIHYSYGVNSTEKGDLSSESTVSRIRTEHFPLTLESARPSHTSQYLCASSAGGGLNQPQHFGDGTRLSIL.